The present entry profiles one TCR beta chain with its context. The antigen remains undetermined. The read ends 3 residues shy of where the CDR3 ends; the end is completed using the germline J gene. CDR1 is KGHSH, CDR2 LQKENI, per germline. The CDR3 is 14 residues long. Profiled with immunoSEQ multiplex PCR; TCRdb holds only in-frame clones, not every one. This sample's table reports about 26,000 clones. This record comes from a study of T cells in women clearing cervical HPV infection. Across the whole study: Cases: HPV16-related CIN3 or worse on histology, 2 invasive cancers. Case blood was drawn when the lesion was first found; control blood after infection became undetectable. Control women cleared a single incident HPV16 infection within 12 months.

Overall study results and limits: CIN3+ cases had significantly higher TCR richness than controls; evenness did not differ.

Sequences were obtained from blood buffy coat. This receptor was taken from a woman between 18 and 69 years old with a cervical HPV16 infection that either progressed to CIN3+ or cleared (not recorded which). This chain joins TRBV18 and TRBJ2-2; D perhaps matches TRBD1 (5 bases). The covered CDR3 bases are TGTGCCAGCTCACCTCAAGACAGCCCACTCGGG. This codes for CASSPQDSPLG. The CDR3, in full, reads CASSPQDSPLGLFF.